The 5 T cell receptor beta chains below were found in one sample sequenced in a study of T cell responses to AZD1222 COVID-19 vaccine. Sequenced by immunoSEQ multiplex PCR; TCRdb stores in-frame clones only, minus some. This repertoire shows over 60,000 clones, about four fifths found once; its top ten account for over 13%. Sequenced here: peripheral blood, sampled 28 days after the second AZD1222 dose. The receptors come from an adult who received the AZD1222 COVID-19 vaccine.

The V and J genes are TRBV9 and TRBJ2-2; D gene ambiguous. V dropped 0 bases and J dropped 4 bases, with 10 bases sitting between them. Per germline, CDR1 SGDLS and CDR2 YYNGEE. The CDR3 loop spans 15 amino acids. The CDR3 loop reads CASSVGPVGTGELFF. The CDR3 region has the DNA TGTGCCAGCAGCGTAGGTCCAGTAGGCACCGGGGAGCTGTTTTTT.

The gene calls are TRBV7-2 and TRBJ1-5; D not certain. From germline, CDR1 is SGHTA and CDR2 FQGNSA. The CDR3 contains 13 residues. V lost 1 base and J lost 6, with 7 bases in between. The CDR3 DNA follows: TGTGCCAGCAGCTTAGGGGCTAGTCAGCCCCAGCATTTT. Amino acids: CASSLGASQPQHF.

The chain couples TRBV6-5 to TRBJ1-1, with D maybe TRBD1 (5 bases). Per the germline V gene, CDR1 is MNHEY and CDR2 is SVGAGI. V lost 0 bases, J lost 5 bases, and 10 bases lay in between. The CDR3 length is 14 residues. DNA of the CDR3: TGTGCCAGCAGTTACTCGGGGACCCGGACTGAAGCTTTCTTT. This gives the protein CASSYSGTRTEAFF.

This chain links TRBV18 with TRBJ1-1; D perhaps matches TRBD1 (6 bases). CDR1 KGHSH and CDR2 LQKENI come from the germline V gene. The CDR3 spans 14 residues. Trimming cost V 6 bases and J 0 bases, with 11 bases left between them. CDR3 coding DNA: TGTGCCAGCTCTCCAGGGGCGATGAACACTGAAGCTTTCTTT. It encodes CASSPGAMNTEAFF.

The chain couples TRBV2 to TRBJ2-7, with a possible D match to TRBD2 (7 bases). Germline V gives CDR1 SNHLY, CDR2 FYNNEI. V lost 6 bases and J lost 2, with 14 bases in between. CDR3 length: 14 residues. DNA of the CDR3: TGTGCCAGCAGCCCGGGGGGACAAGCCTACGAGCAGTACTTC. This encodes CASSPGGQAYEQYF.